This T cell receptor beta chain was found in a study of cytomegalovirus exposure and HLA in healthy donors. PCR involved 60 Vbeta and 13 Jbeta primers. Clones were read by immunoSEQ multiplex PCR, and TCRdb kept only the in-frame ones, dropping some. The repertoire has roughly 120,000 clones, 82% of them found once; the top ten carry approximately 11%. Notes on this clone: Its specificity is not known.

General study points: A later analysis showed that HLA-associated TCR beta chains had undergone more clonal expansion than equally common others. The dataset shows that most TCR sequences were rare, while some public TCRs occurred in many donors. What a later analysis showed was that several of the most significant clusters appeared linked to common viral pathogens. High sensitivity and specificity were reportedly achieved when the classifier diagnosed cytomegalovirus status.

Trimming took off 2 bases at V and 4 bases at J, with 14 bases between the two ends. This CDR3 is built from 16 residues. Germline V gene lookup returns CDR1 MNHEY and CDR2 SMNVEV (reference sequence). Sequencing input: PBMCs. The chain carries TRBV27 and TRBJ2-2, with D possibly being TRBD2 (5 bases). This receptor was taken from a male donor in good health and CMV-seropositive. The CDR3 loop reads CASSLSERAPTGELFF. The CDR3 region has the DNA TGTGCCAGCAGTTTAAGCGAGAGGGCCCCCACCGGGGAGCTGTTTTTT.